Given below is one T cell receptor (beta chain) in context. The sample holds many counts of this clonotype. What antigen it recognizes has not been identified. No base-level quality is on record; no much larger clone is a single base apart. A case-control design nested within a healthcare worker cohort in London, UK, was used, with weekly nasopharyngeal swab PCR tests and blood sampling performed. Healthcare workers were enrolled in the week of the UK lockdown, from 23 to 31 March 2020, and were followed every week for up to roughly 16 weeks. The sample is drawn from a study of early T cells in non-severe SARS-CoV-2 infection (dated by TCRdb to the early 2020s). About the full investigation: Bulk RNA from unsorted whole blood was used for TCR sequencing, so alpha and beta chains could not be paired.

The library was prepared using 5' RACE. The instrument given in TCRdb is NextSeq 500. The TCR library protocol attached unique molecular identifiers to individual cDNA molecules to correct for sequencing error and PCR bias. TCR alpha and beta chains were both sequenced, and the abundances of alpha and beta sequences in each sample were closely correlated with each other. Processing in the source paper ran as follows. Decombinator V4 was used to annotate TCR sequences for V gene, J gene and CDR3. TCRs were defined as expanded if a significant change between any two time points was detected under a Poisson model with p below 0.0001. Abundances of TCRs were expressed as counts per million after normalisation to the total number of TCRs sequenced in each sample. MAIT TCRs were defined by TRAV1-2 paired with TRAJ12, TRAJ20 or TRAJ33, and iNKT TCRs by TRAV10 paired with TRAJ18. VDJdb, accessed on 1 November 2021, was searched for TCRs annotated for CMV, EBV and SARS-CoV-2, and TCRs annotated for more than one antigen were excluded. In TCRdb, the public reads were trimmed at Q25 with fastp and aligned with MiXCR, with productive beta chains retained. CDR3 protein duplicates are merged, each entry listing the most common genes and DNA. The V and J calls shown here were made by TCRdb, not taken from the authors' results. This sample lists tens of thousands of distinct CDR3 sequences; just under 5% were detected once. The top ten constitute 4.9% of the sample.

Broad study findings and their caveats: VDJdb matching was skewed toward anti-spike CD8 responses, so virus-specific expansions were likely underestimated and private and CD4 specificities were missed.

Trimming costs V 4 bases and J 7 bases, and their ends lie 26 bases apart. Taken from the germline V gene (reference sequence), the CDR1 and CDR2 loops are LNHDA and SQIVND. Spanning cysteine to phenylalanine, the CDR3 consists of 17 amino acids. Just CDR3 DNA is preserved here, 51 bases in frame from base 1. The receptor was isolated from an adult who was a healthcare worker with PCR-confirmed SARS-CoV-2 infection or an uninfected control (not recorded which). Sequencing was performed on whole blood. This chain is built from TRBV19 and TRBJ2-7, and TRBD1 may be the D gene, going by 6 matching bases. The bases read TGTGCCAGTAGTAAGAATCCGGGACAATATCATAACAGGGAGCAGTACTTC. Its translation is CASSKNPGQYHNREQYF.